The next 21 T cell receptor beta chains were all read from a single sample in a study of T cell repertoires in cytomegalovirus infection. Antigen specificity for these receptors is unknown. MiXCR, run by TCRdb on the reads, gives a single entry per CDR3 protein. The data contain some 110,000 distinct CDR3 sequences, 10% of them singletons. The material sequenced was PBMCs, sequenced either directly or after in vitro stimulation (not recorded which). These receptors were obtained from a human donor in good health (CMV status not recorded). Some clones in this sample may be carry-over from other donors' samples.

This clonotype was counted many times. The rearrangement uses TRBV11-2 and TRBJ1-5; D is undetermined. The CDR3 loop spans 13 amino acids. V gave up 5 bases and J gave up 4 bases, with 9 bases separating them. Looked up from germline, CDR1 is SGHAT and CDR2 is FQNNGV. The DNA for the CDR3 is TGTGCCAGCAGCCCGTCCCGTAATCAGCCCCAGCATTTT. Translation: CASSPSRNQPQHF.

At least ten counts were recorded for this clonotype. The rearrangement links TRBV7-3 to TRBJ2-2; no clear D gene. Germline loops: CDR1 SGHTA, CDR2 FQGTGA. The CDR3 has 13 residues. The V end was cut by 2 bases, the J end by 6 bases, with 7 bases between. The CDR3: CASSLVSPGELFF. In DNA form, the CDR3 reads TGTGCCAGCAGCTTAGTGAGCCCCGGGGAGCTGTTTTTT.

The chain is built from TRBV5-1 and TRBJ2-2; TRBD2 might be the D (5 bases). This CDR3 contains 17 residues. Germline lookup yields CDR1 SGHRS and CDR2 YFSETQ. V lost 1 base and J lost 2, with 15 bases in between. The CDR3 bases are TGCGCCAGCAGCTTGAAGACTACCCCGGCCAACACCGGGGAGCTGTTTTTT. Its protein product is CASSLKTTPANTGELFF.

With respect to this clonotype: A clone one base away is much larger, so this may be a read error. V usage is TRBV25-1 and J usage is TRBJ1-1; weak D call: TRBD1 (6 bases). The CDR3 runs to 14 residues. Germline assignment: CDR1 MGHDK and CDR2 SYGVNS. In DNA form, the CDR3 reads TGTGCCAGCAGACCCCAGGGGTTGAACACTGTAGCTTTCTTT. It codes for CASRPQGLNTVAFF.

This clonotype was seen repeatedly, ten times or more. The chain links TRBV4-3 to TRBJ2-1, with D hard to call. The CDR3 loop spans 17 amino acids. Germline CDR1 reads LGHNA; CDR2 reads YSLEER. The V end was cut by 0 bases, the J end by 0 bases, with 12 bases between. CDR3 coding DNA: TGCGCCAGCAGCCAAGAAGGTTCCCGGAGCTCCTACAATGAGCAGTTCTTC. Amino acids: CASSQEGSRSSYNEQFF.

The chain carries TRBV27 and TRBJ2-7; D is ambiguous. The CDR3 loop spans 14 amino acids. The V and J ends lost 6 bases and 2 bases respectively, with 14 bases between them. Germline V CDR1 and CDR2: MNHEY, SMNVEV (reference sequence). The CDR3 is CASRPGPSPYEQYF. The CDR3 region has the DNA TGTGCCAGCAGGCCCGGGCCCAGCCCCTACGAGCAGTACTTC.

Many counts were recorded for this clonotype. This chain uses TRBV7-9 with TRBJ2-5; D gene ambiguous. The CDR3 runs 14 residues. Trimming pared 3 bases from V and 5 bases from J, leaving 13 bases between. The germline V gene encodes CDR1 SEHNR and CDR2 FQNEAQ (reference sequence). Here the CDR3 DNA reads TGTGCCAGCAGCTTGGAAGGGATCGCGGAGACCCAGTACTTC. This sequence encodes CASSLEGIAETQYF.

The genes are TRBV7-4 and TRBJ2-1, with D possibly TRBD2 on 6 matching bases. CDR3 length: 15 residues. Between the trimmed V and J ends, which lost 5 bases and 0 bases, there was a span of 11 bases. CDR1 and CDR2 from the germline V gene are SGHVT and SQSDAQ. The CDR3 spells CASSLWDFSYNEQFF. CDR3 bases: TGTGCCAGCAGCCTTTGGGACTTCTCCTACAATGAGCAGTTCTTC.

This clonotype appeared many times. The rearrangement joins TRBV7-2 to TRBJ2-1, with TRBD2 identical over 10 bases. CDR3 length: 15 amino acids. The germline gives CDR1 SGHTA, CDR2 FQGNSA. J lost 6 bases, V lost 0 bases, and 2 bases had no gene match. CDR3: CASSLASGRRNEQFF. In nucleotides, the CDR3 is TGTGCCAGCAGCTTAGCTAGCGGGAGGCGCAATGAGCAGTTCTTC.

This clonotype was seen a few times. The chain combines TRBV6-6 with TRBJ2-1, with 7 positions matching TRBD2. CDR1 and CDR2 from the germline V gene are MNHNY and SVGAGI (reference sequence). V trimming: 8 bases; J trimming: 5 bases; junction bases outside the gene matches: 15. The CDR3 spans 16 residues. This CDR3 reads CASWAPAGEGNNEQFF. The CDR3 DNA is TGTGCCAGCTGGGCCCCCGCGGGAGAAGGTAACAATGAGCAGTTCTTC.

The CDR3 is CASSPQTAYNEQFF. The CDR3 bases are TGTGCCAGCAGCCCCCAGACAGCGTACAATGAGCAGTTCTTC. The chain uses TRBV5-4 and TRBJ2-1; a possible D gene is TRBD1 (5 bases). V lost 4 bases to trimming and J lost 4 bases, with 12 bases between them. Germline V gene data show CDR1 as SGHNT and CDR2 as YYREEE (reference sequence). The CDR3 totals 14 residues.

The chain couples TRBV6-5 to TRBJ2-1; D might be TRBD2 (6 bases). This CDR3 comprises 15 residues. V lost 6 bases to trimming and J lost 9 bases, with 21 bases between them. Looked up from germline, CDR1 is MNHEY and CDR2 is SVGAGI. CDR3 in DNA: TGTGCCAGCAGGCCCCATGGGCTAGCGCCAGCTGAGCAGTTCTTC. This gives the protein CASRPHGLAPAEQFF.

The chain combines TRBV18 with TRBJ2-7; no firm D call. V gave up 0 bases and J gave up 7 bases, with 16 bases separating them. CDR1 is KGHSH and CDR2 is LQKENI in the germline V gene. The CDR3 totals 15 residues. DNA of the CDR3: TGTGCCAGCTCACCACCGAGCAGCTCTCTGGGGGAGCAGTACTTC. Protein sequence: CASSPPSSSLGEQYF. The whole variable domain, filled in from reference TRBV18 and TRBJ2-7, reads NAGVMQNPRHLVRRRGQEARLRCSPMKGHSHVYWYRQLPEEGLKFMVYLQKENIIDESGMPKERFSAEFPKEGPSILRIQQVVRGDSAAYFCASSPPSSSLGEQYFGPGTRLTVT.

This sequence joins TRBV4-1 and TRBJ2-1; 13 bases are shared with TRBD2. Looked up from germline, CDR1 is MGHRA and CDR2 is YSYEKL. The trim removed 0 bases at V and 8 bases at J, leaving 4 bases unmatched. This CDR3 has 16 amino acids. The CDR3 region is CASSQETSGRAHEQFF. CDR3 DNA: TGCGCCAGCAGCCAAGAAACTAGCGGGAGGGCCCATGAGCAGTTCTTC.

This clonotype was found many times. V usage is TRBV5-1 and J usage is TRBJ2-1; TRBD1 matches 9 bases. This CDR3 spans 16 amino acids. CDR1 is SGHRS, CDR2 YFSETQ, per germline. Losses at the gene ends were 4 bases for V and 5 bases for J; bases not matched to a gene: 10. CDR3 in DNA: TGCGCCAGCAGCCCAACAGGGGGCAACGTCAACAATGAGCAGTTCTTC. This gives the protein CASSPTGGNVNNEQFF. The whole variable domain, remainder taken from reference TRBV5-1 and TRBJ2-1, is KAGVTQTPRYLIKTRGQQVTLSCSPISGHRSVSWYQQTPGQGLQFLFEYFSETQRNKGNFPGRFSGRQFSNSRSEMNVSTLELGDSALYLCASSPTGGNVNNEQFFGPGTRLTVL.

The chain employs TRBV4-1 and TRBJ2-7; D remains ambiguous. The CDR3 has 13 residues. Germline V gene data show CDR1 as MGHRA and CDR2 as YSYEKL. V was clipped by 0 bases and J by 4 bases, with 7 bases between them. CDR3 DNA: TGCGCCAGCAGCCAAGACGTCGGTTACGAGCAGTACGTC. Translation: CASSQDVGYEQYV.

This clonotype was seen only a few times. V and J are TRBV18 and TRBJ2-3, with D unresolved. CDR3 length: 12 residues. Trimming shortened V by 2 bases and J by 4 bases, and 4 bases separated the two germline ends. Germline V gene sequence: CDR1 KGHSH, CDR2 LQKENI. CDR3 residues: CASSPYADTQYF. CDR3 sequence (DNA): TGTGCCAGCTCACCATACGCAGATACGCAGTATTTT.

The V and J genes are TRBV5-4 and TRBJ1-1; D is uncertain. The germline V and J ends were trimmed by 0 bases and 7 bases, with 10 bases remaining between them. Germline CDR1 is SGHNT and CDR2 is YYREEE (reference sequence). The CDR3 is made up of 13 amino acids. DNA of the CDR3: TGTGCCAGCAGCTTGGATCAGATAAGTGAAGCTTTCTTT. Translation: CASSLDQISEAFF.

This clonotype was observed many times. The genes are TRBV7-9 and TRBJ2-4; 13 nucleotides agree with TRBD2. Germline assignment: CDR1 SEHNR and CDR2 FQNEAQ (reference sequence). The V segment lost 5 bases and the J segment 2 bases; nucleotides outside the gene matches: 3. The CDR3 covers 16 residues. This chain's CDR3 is CASSGTSGITKNIQYF. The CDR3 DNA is TGTGCCAGCAGCGGGACTAGCGGGATAACCAAAAACATTCAGTACTTC.

The CDR3 protein is CASSQDISRGGTDTQYF. DNA for the CDR3: TGCGCCAGCAGCCAAGATATCAGTCGGGGAGGCACAGATACGCAGTATTTT. The chain uses TRBV4-1 and TRBJ2-3; D may be TRBD2 (5 bases). Trimming removed 0 bases from V and 1 base from J, with 14 bases in between. This CDR3 spans 17 amino acids. The germline gives CDR1 MGHRA, CDR2 YSYEKL.

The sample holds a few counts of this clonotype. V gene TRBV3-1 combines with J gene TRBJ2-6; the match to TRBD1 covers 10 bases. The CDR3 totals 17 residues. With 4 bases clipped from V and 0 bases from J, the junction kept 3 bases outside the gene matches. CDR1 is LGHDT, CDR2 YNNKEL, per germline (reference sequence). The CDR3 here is CASSRDRGYSGANVLTF. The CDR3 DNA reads TGTGCCAGCAGCCGGGACAGGGGATACTCTGGGGCCAACGTCCTGACTTTC.